A single sample gave rise to the 12 T cell receptor beta chains below, sequenced in a study of early T cells in non-severe SARS-CoV-2 infection. From the 5' RACE reads, TCRdb called clonotypes with MiXCR, one entry per CDR3 protein. The sample records around 82,000 distinct CDR3 sequences, about 12% being singletons. The sample consisted of whole blood. The receptors here all came from an adult who was a healthcare worker with PCR-confirmed SARS-CoV-2 infection or an uninfected control (not recorded which).

The chain carries TRBV6-4 and TRBJ2-5; D not resolved. V shed 0 bases and J shed 4 bases, with 9 bases lying between them. The V gene's germline CDR1 is MRHNA and CDR2 SNTAGT. The CDR3 is made up of 14 amino acids. The CDR3 sequence is CASSDSAESETQYF. Here the CDR3 DNA reads TGTGCCAGCAGTGACTCCGCCGAGTCAGAGACCCAGTACTTC.

The CDR3 reads CASSPGSSDTQYF. DNA of the CDR3: TGTGCCAGCAGCCCCGGTAGTTCGGATACGCAGTATTTT. The genes are TRBV27 and TRBJ2-3, with D hard to call. In germline, CDR1 is MNHEY, CDR2 SMNVEV (reference sequence). CDR3 length: 13 amino acids. V lost 6 bases and J 6 bases, leaving 13 bases between the germline ends.

The V call is TRBV18, the J call TRBJ2-3, with D perhaps given as TRBD1 or TRBD2 (5 bases each). The CDR3 has 13 residues. V was cut by 2 bases and J by 4 bases, with 7 bases left in between. CDR1 is KGHSH, CDR2 LQKENI, per germline. The CDR3 DNA follows: TGTGCCAGCTCACCAAGGGACGCAGATACGCAGTATTTT. This sequence encodes CASSPRDADTQYF.

This chain uses TRBV29-1 with TRBJ2-7, with 8 bases aligning to TRBD1. Germline V gives CDR1 SQVTM, CDR2 ANQGSEA. J was trimmed by 1 base and V by 4 bases; bases with no gene match: 3. There are 13 residues in the CDR3. CDR3 sequence reads: CSVAGQGSYEQYF. Written as DNA, the CDR3 is TGCAGCGTTGCAGGACAGGGATCCTACGAGCAGTACTTC.

This clonotype has just a few counts. CDR3 amino acids: CAWRKQLDGGELFF. The CDR3 DNA reads as TGTGCCTGGAGGAAACAGCTTGACGGCGGGGAGCTGTTTTTT. The genes are TRBV30 and TRBJ2-2, with unresolved D. The V gene lost 3 bases and the J gene lost 7 bases, with 15 bases spanning the gap. Germline CDR1 is GTSNPN and CDR2 is SVGIG (reference sequence). CDR3 length: 14 amino acids.

The chain couples TRBV5-1 to TRBJ2-3, with a tentative D call TRBD2 (5 bases). The CDR3 has 14 amino acids. Trimming pared 0 bases from V and 3 bases from J, leaving 8 bases between. CDR1 is SGHRS, CDR2 YFSETQ, per germline. CDR3 sequence: CASSLAGKTDTQYF. The CDR3 region has the DNA TGCGCCAGCAGCTTGGCGGGAAAAACAGATACGCAGTATTTT.

There are a few counts of this clonotype. This chain uses TRBV5-4 with TRBJ2-5; D may match TRBD1 or TRBD2 (6 bases each). V dropped 2 bases and J dropped 5 bases, with 10 bases sitting between them. This CDR3 comprises 13 residues. Germline loops: CDR1 SGHNT, CDR2 YYREEE (reference sequence). CDR3 residues: CASSFPGAETQYF. The CDR3 DNA is TGTGCCAGCAGCTTTCCGGGGGCGGAGACCCAGTACTTC.

The table lists this clonotype with a few counts. The chain couples TRBV11-2 to TRBJ2-2, with D perhaps TRBD1 (5 bases). The V gene lost 4 bases and the J gene lost 1 base, with 7 bases spanning the gap. The CDR3 length is 14 residues. Germline loops: CDR1 SGHAT, CDR2 FQNNGV. CDR3 protein: CASSSTVNTGELFF. For the CDR3, the DNA is TGTGCCAGCAGCTCGACAGTGAACACCGGGGAGCTGTTTTTT.

This clonotype came up a few times. V usage is TRBV28 and J usage is TRBJ2-2; D might be TRBD2 (6 bases). The CDR3 consists of 17 residues. The V gene lost 6 bases and the J gene lost 4 bases, with 21 bases spanning the gap. CDR1 and CDR2 (germline): MDHEN, SYDVKM. The CDR3 region has the DNA TGTGCCAGCAGCGTGGTCCCGGGACTGCCGAGCACCGGGGAGCTGTTTTTT. Its translation: CASSVVPGLPSTGELFF.

This clonotype was observed at least ten times. The gene calls are TRBV6-6 and TRBJ2-1; the match to TRBD1 covers 8 bases. The CDR3 loop spans 18 amino acids. Germline V gives CDR1 MNHNY, CDR2 SVGAGI (reference sequence). The trim removed 0 bases at V and 6 bases at J, leaving 13 bases unmatched. CDR3 nucleotides: TGTGCCAGCAGTTACTCGATCGAGAACAGGGGGGCGGGCAATGAGCAGTTCTTC. Its protein product is CASSYSIENRGAGNEQFF.

The V call is TRBV7-2, the J call TRBJ1-5; D is perhaps TRBD1 (6 bases). The germline V gene has CDR1 SGHTA and CDR2 FQGNSA. This CDR3 has 15 amino acids. V was trimmed by 4 bases and J by 4 bases, leaving 14 bases between them. The DNA of the CDR3 is TGTGCCAGCAGCTACGTCTCGGGGGCGAATCAGCCCCAGCATTTT. As protein: CASSYVSGANQPQHF.

The chain joins TRBV5-1 to TRBJ2-5; TRBD2 matches at 7 bases. The CDR3 contains 15 residues. CDR1 is SGHRS, CDR2 YFSETQ, per germline. With V trimmed by 1 base and J by 5 bases, 8 bases remained unmatched. CDR3 nucleotides: TGCGCCAGCAGCTTGTTGGCGGGGGATCCCGAGACCCAGTACTTC. Encoded protein: CASSLLAGDPETQYF. Filled out from reference TRBV5-1 and TRBJ2-5, the complete variable domain reads KAGVTQTPRYLIKTRGQQVTLSCSPISGHRSVSWYQQTPGQGLQFLFEYFSETQRNKGNFPGRFSGRQFSNSRSEMNVSTLELGDSALYLCASSLLAGDPETQYFGPGTRLLVL.